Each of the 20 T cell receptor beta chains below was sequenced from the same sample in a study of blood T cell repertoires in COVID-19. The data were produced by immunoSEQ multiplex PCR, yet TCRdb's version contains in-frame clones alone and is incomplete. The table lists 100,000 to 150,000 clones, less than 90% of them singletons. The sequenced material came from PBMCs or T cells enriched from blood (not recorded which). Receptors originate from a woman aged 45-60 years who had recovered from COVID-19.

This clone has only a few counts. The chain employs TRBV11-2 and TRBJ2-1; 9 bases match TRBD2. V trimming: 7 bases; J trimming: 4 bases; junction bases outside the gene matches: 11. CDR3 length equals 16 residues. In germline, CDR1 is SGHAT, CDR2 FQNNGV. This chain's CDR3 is CASTLGSGGKYNEQFF. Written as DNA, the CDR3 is TGTGCCAGCACCCTCGGAAGCGGGGGGAAATACAATGAGCAGTTCTTC.

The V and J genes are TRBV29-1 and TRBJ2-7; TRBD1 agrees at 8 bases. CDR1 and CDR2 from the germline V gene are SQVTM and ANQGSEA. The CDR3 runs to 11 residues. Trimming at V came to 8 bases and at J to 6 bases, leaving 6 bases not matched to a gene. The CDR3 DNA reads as TGCAGCTCCAGACAGGGGATCGAGCAGTACTTC. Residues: CSSRQGIEQYF.

CDR3: CASSPQSYRANTEAFF. CDR3 bases: TGTGCCAGCAGTCCACAATCATACAGGGCGAACACTGAAGCTTTCTTT. The J gene is TRBJ1-1, the V gene TRBV5-6; perhaps TRBD1 as D (6 bases). The V end lost 5 bases, the J end lost 1 base, and 18 bases lay between the germline ends. The CDR3 length is 16 residues. CDR1 is SGHDT, CDR2 YYEEEE, per germline.

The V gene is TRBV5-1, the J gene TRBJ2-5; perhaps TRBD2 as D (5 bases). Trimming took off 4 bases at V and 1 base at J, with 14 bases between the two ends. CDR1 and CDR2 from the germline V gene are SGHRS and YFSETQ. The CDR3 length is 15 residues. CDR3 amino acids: CASSPRTGFQETQYF. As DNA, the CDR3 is TGCGCCAGCAGCCCACGGACGGGATTCCAAGAGACCCAGTACTTC. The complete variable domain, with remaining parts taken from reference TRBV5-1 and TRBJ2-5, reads KAGVTQTPRYLIKTRGQQVTLSCSPISGHRSVSWYQQTPGQGLQFLFEYFSETQRNKGNFPGRFSGRQFSNSRSEMNVSTLELGDSALYLCASSPRTGFQETQYFGPGTRLLVL.

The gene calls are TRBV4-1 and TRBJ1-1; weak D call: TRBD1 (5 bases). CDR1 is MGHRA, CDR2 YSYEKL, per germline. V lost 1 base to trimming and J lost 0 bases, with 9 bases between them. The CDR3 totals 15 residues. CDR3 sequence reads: CASSQGGDLNTEAFF. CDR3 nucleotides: TGCGCCAGCAGCCAAGGGGGCGACCTGAACACTGAAGCTTTCTTT.

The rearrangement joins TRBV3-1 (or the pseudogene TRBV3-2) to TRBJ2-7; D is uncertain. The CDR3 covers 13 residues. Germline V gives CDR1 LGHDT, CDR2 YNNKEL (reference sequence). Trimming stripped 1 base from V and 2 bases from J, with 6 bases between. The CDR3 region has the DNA TGTGCCAGCAGCCAAGGCCAGGCCTACGAGCAGTACTTC. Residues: CASSQGQAYEQYF.

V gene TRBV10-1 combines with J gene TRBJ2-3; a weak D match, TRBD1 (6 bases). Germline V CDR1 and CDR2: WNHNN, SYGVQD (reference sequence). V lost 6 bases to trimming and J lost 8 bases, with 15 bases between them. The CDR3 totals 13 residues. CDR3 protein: CASRGTRGGTQYF. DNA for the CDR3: TGCGCCAGCAGAGGGACACGGGGTGGTACGCAGTATTTT.

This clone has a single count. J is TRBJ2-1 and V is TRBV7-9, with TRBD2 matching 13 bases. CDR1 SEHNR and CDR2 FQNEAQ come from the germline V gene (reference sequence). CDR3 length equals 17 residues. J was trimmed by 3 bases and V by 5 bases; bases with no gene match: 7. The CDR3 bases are TGTGCCAGCAGCCCATGGACTAGCGGGGGTTACTACAATGAGCAGTTCTTC. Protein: CASSPWTSGGYYNEQFF. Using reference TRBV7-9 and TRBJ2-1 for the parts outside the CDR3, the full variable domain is DTGVSQNPRHKITKRGQNVTFRCDPISEHNRLYWYRQTLGQGPEFLTYFQNEAQLEKSRLLSDRFSAERPKGSFSTLEIQRTEQGDSAMYLCASSPWTSGGYYNEQFFGPGTRLTVL.

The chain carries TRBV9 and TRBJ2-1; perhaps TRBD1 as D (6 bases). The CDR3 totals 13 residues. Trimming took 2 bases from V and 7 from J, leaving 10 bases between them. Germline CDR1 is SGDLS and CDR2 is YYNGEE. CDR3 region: CASSVQGLNEQFF. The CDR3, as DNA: TGTGCCAGCAGCGTCCAGGGGTTGAATGAGCAGTTCTTC.

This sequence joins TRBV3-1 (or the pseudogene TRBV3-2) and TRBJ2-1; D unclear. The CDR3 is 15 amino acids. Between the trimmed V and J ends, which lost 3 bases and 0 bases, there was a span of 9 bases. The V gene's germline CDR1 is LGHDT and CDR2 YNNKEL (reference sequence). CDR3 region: CASSHDTSSYNEQFF. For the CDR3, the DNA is TGTGCCAGCAGCCACGACACCAGCTCCTACAATGAGCAGTTCTTC.

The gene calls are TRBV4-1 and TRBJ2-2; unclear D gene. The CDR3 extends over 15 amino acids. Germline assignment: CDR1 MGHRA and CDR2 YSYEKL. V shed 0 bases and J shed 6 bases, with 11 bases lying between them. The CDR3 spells CASSQDSSAAGELFF. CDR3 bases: TGCGCCAGCAGCCAAGATTCTAGTGCCGCCGGGGAGCTGTTTTTT.

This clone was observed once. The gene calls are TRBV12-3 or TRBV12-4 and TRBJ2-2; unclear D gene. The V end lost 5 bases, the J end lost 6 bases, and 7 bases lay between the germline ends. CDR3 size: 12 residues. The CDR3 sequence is CASSRAAGELFF. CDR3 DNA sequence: TGTGCCAGCAGTAGAGCCGCCGGGGAGCTGTTTTTT.

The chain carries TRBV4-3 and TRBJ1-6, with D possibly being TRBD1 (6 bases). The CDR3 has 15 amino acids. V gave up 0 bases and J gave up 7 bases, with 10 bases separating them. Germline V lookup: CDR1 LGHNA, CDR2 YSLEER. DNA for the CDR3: TGCGCCAGCAGCCAAGATCGAACAGGGAATTCACCCCTCCACTTT. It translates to CASSQDRTGNSPLHF.

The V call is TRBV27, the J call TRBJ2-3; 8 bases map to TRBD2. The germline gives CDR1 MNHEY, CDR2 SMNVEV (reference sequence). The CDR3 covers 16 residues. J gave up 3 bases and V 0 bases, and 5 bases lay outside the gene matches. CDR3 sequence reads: CASSLSTGGGTDTQYF. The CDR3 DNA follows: TGTGCCAGCAGTTTATCGACGGGCGGGGGGACAGATACGCAGTATTTT.

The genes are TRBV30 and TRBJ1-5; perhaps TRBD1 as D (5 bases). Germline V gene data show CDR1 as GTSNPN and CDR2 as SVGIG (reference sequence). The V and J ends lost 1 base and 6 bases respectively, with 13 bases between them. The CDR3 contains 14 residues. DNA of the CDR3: TGTGCCTGGAGTGAGGCAGGGATGGGTCAGCCCCAGCATTTT. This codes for CAWSEAGMGQPQHF. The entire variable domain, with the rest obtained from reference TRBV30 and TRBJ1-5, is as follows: SQTIHQWPATLVQPVGSPLSLECTVEGTSNPNLYWYRQAAGRGLQLLFYSVGIGQISSEVPQNLSASRPQDRQFILSSKKLLLSDSGFYLCAWSEAGMGQPQHFGDGTRLSIL.

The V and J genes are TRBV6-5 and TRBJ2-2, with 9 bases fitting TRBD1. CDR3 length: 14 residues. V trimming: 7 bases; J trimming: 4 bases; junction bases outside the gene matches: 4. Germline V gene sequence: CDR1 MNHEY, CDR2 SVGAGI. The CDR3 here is CASNPTGGTGELFF. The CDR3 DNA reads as TGTGCCAGCAACCCGACAGGGGGCACCGGGGAGCTGTTTTTT.

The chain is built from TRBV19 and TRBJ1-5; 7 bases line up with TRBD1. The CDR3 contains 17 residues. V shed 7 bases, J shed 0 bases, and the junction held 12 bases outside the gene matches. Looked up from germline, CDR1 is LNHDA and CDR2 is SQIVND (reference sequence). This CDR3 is CASNSGTVYYSNQPQHF. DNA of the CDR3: TGTGCCAGTAATTCCGGGACAGTCTATTATAGCAATCAGCCCCAGCATTTT.

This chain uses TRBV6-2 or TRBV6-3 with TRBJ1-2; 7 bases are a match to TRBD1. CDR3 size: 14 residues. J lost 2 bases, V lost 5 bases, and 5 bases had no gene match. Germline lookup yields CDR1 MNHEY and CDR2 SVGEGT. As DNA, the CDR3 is TGTGCCAGCAGTCAGGGACAGCGGAACTATGGCTACACCTTC. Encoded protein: CASSQGQRNYGYTF.

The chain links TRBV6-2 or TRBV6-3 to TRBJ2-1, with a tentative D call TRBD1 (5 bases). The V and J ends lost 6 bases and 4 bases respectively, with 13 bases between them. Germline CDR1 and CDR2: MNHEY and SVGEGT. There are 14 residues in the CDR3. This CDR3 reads CASRYPTDYNEQFF. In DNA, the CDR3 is TGTGCCAGCAGGTACCCGACAGATTACAATGAGCAGTTCTTC.

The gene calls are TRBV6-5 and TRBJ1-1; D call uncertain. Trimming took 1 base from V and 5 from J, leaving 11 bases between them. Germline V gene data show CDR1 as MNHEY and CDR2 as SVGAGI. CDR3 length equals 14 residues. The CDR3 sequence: CASSYLLGQTEAFF. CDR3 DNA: TGTGCCAGCAGTTACTTACTAGGGCAGACTGAAGCTTTCTTT.